This is a list of T cell receptor beta chains from one sample in a study of cytomegalovirus exposure and HLA in healthy donors. Produced via immunoSEQ multiplex PCR; TCRdb's table is partial and in-frame only. The sample lists about 120,000 clones, roughly 77% occurring once. Sequenced material: PBMCs. All receptors derive from a man aged 18 to 30 in good health and CMV-seronegative. The CDR3 runs from the conserved cysteine through the conserved F or W. Fields, in order: D gene, V gene, clone size, J gene, CDR3 DNA, CDR3 protein. The D gene is left open where the match is weak. Expanded clones are given a class, and other clones once, few, many or no size at all.

NA,TRBV28,once,TRBJ2-1,TGTGCCAGCAGTCAGACAGGCCGTGGCATTGAGCAGTTCTTC,CASSQTGRGIEQFF
NA,TRBV19,few,TRBJ2-5,TGTGCCAGTAGTATTAAAGAGACCCAGTACTTC,CASSIKETQYF
NA,TRBV5-1,NA,TRBJ2-3,TGCGCCAGCAGCTTGGGCGGAGGTAGCACAGATACGCAGTATTTT,CASSLGGGSTDTQYF
NA,TRBV4-2,NA,TRBJ2-7,TGTGCCAGCAGCCAAGAACAACTGGACAAGCCCTACGAGCAGTACTTC,CASSQEQLDKPYEQYF
TRBD2,TRBV7-3,NA,TRBJ2-1,TGTGCCAGCAGCTTAAGGCCTAGCGGGGGGGCCGGGGAGCAGTTCTTC,CASSLRPSGGAGEQFF
NA,TRBV18,NA,TRBJ1-6,TGTGCCAGCTCACCATCCGAGAATTCACCCCTCCACTTT,CASSPSENSPLHF
TRBD1,TRBV13,few,TRBJ1-3,TGTGCCAGCAGCTCCCGGGACAGGGGACTAAGCTCTGGAAACACCATATATTTT,CASSSRDRGLSSGNTIYF
TRBD1,TRBV28,NA,TRBJ2-3,TGTGCCAGCAGACGCAGGGGGTCCTGGGATACGCAGTATTTT,CASRRRGSWDTQYF
NA,TRBV4-1,NA,TRBJ1-3,TGCGCCAGCAGGCCCCTCGGAGGCGGAAACACCATATATTTT,CASRPLGGGNTIYF
NA,TRBV7-2,NA,TRBJ1-2,TGTGCCAGCAGCTTGGCGCCGGGGATTCAGAAGGGCTACACCTTC,CASSLAPGIQKGYTF
TRBD1,TRBV18,NA,TRBJ2-7,TGTGCCAGCTCACCACCGGTAGGACAGGAGAGCTACGAGCAGTACTTC,CASSPPVGQESYEQYF
TRBD2,TRBV6-4,NA,TRBJ2-3,TGTGCCAGCAGTGACAACGGGGGGGCCGCAGATACGCAGTATTTT,CASSDNGGAADTQYF
NA,TRBV7-2,few,TRBJ2-1,TGTGCCAGCAGCTCCGGACAGCTCTACAATGAGCAGTTCTTC,CASSSGQLYNEQFF
TRBD1,TRBV7-9,NA,TRBJ1-1,TGTGCCAGCAGCTACCGACAGGGGGCGAACACTGAAGCTTTCTTT,CASSYRQGANTEAFF
TRBD1,TRBV9,NA,TRBJ1-4,TGTGCCAGCAGCGTAAGGGGGACAGGGGATGAAAAACTGTTTTTT,CASSVRGTGDEKLFF
NA,TRBV9,NA,TRBJ2-2,TGTGCCAGCAGCGGACACAACACCGGGGAGCTGTTTTTT,CASSGHNTGELFF
TRBD1,TRBV11-2,few,TRBJ2-7,TGTGCCAGCAGCATCGGGACAGGAGGACTCTCCTCCTACGAGCAGTACTTC,CASSIGTGGLSSYEQYF
TRBD1,TRBV6-6,NA,TRBJ1-3,TGTGCCAGCAGGACAGGGGTTGGAAACACCATATATTTT,CASRTGVGNTIYF
TRBD1,TRBV19,NA,TRBJ1-5,TGTGCCAGTACTCCAAGAGGGCAGGGGGGTCAGCCCCAGCATTTT,CASTPRGQGGQPQHF
NA,TRBV7-2,NA,TRBJ2-2,TGTGCCAGCAGCCCCGGGTTAACCACCGGGGAGCTGTTTTTT,CASSPGLTTGELFF
TRBD2,TRBV19,once,TRBJ2-5,TGTGCCAGTAGTGCTTCACTAGCGTTTGAGACCCAGTACTTC,CASSASLAFETQYF
NA,TRBV5-1,NA,TRBJ1-2,TGCGCCAGCAGCTTGGTGCGGGGCGGAGACTATGGCTACACCTTC,CASSLVRGGDYGYTF
TRBD1,TRBV6-4,few,TRBJ1-2,TGTGCCAGCAGTGACTCGCTACCCCGGGACAGGGCGACAGTAGGCTACACCTTC,CASSDSLPRDRATVGYTF
NA,TRBV27,NA,TRBJ1-6,TGTGCCGGCAGTCAGGGTTACAATTCACCCCTCCACTTT,CAGSQGYNSPLHF
NA,TRBV11-2,once,TRBJ1-2,TGTGCCAGCAAGCAGCGTTTCCTTAGGGGTGGCTACACCTTC,CASKQRFLRGGYTF
NA,TRBV5-1,NA,TRBJ2-7,TGCGCCAGCAGCTATCTTAGCGAGCAGTACTTC,CASSYLSEQYF
TRBD1,TRBV5-4,NA,TRBJ2-2,TGTGCCAGCAGCCCGACAGGGGGCACCGGGGAGCTGTTTTTT,CASSPTGGTGELFF
TRBD1,TRBV7-8,NA,TRBJ2-7,TGTGCCAGCAGCAGGGAGGGGGGACAGGGGTCGGCAGAGCAGTACTTC,CASSREGGQGSAEQYF
NA,TRBV6-4,NA,TRBJ1-1,TGTGCCAGCAAACTAAGTCAAGCAAACACTGAAGCTTTCTTT,CASKLSQANTEAFF
TRBD1,TRBV6-5,NA,TRBJ1-2,TGTGCCAGCAGTTACGGGACAGGGAACTATGGCTACACCTTC,CASSYGTGNYGYTF
NA,TRBV2,NA,TRBJ1-2,TGTGCCAGCCGCAGGGCATCTAACTATGGCTACACCTTC,CASRRASNYGYTF
NA,TRBV7-8,NA,TRBJ2-7,TGTGCCAGCAGCTTAGAGGGGATCTACGAGCAGTACTTC,CASSLEGIYEQYF
NA,TRBV7-9,NA,TRBJ1-4,TGTGCCAGCAGCCCAGGACAGCCTGCAACTAATGAAAAACTGTTTTTT,CASSPGQPATNEKLFF
NA,TRBV6-5,NA,TRBJ1-1,TGTGCCAGCAGGGACGGGGGGGGGATCCACGCTGAAGCTTTCTTT,CASRDGGGIHAEAFF
NA,TRBV5-1,NA,TRBJ1-1,TGCGCCAGCGGTAGAATCGGGTCACACACTGAAGCTTTCTTT,CASGRIGSHTEAFF
NA,TRBV2,few,TRBJ2-3,TGTGCCAGCAGTGAGCTTAGGGGCCTGAGCACAGATACGCAGTATTTT,CASSELRGLSTDTQYF
NA,TRBV2,NA,TRBJ1-2,TGTGCCAGCAGTGCCTGGCCGGGAAGTGGCTACACCTTC,CASSAWPGSGYTF
NA,TRBV29-1,few,TRBJ2-1,TGCAGCGTTGAAGATATAAACAGGGCCACTTGGAATGAGCAGTTCTTC,CSVEDINRATWNEQFF
NA,TRBV2,NA,TRBJ1-6,TGTGCCAGTCGACAGGAATATTCACCCCTCCACTTT,CASRQEYSPLHF
NA,TRBV19,NA,TRBJ1-3,TGTGCCAGTAGTCCTAGTGGAAACACCATATATTTT,CASSPSGNTIYF
NA,TRBV11-2,once,TRBJ1-2,TGTGCCAGCAGCCTGACTAGGGGAAACTATGGCTACACCTTC,CASSLTRGNYGYTF
NA,TRBV6-6,NA,TRBJ2-7,TGTGCCAGCAGTTGGTCCGAACGGTCCTACGAGCAGTACTTC,CASSWSERSYEQYF
TRBD2,TRBV9,few,TRBJ2-3,TGTGCCAGCGATCAGCGGGGGGGAAGCACAGATACGCAGTATTTT,CASDQRGGSTDTQYF
TRBD1,TRBV19,once,TRBJ2-1,TGTGCCAGTATTCCGGGACAGGGGGCCTGGGGTGAGCAGTTCTTC,CASIPGQGAWGEQFF
NA,TRBV7-9,NA,TRBJ2-2,TGTTCCAGCAGCCCATCTGAGGGGGGGCGGTACACCGGGGAGCTGTTTTTT,CSSSPSEGGRYTGELFF
TRBD2,TRBV5-6,NA,TRBJ2-2,TGTGCCAGCAGCTTTCGGGGGGTAACCAGGAACACCGGGGAGCTGTTTTTT,CASSFRGVTRNTGELFF
TRBD1,TRBV6-6,NA,TRBJ2-5,TGTGCCAGCAGACAGACAGGGGTCGTGTACCAAGAGACCCAGTACTTC,CASRQTGVVYQETQYF
TRBD1,TRBV19,NA,TRBJ2-2,TGTGCCAGCCGACAGGGGGAGGTCGGGGAGCTGTTTTTT,CASRQGEVGELFF
NA,TRBV7-3,few,TRBJ2-1,TGTGCCAGCAGCTTAGCCGGGAGCTCCTACAATGAGCAGTTCTTC,CASSLAGSSYNEQFF